Sequencing of this T cell receptor (beta chain) was carried out in a study of T cells in Graves' hyperthyroidism and ophthalmopathy. At the level of the study: Peripheral blood was secured at the point of initial diagnosis, before any treatment.

Those patients with uncontrolled infection, other autoimmune disease, pregnancy or lactation were excluded. Per the germline V gene, CDR1 is GTSNPN and CDR2 is SVGIG (reference sequence). The germline V and J ends were trimmed by 6 bases and 1 base, with 16 bases remaining between them. This CDR3 contains 15 residues. At least ten counts were recorded for this clonotype. The antigen remains unidentified. Study-level findings and limits: A model of 13 V-J pairs discriminated ophthalmopathy from stable hyperthyroidism.

The source material, RNA transcripts, was used to amplify TCR beta CDR3 regions. TCR CDR3 underwent first-round RT-PCR with the HTBI primer set. TCRdb reprocessed the multiplex PCR reads via MiXCR and lists one record per CDR3 protein. This table has about 640,000 distinct CDR3 sequences, around 13% appearing once. The sequencing sample was made of blood. The sequence came from a woman aged 50 to 65 with Graves' ophthalmopathy. The chain uses TRBV30 and TRBJ2-1, with D unresolved. The DNA for the CDR3 is TGTGCCTGCAAATCGCTTGACATGTCCTACAATGAGCAGTTCTTC. Translating it yields CACKSLDMSYNEQFF.